A selection of T cell receptor beta chains follows, all from one sample in a study of cytomegalovirus exposure and HLA in healthy donors. This table comes from immunoSEQ multiplex PCR, and its TCRdb copy is limited to in-frame clones, with some not included. The repertoire consists of some 130,000 clones, with over 75% occurring once and the leading ten covering about 1.5%. The specimen sequenced was PBMCs. The receptor source for this set is a boy aged 5 to 17 in good health and CMV-seronegative. The CDR3 runs from the conserved cysteine through the conserved F or W. A D gene is named only where the DNA matches it firmly. A row's size may be missing; if present it is once, few, many or a size class.

size,V,D,J,CDR3,DNA
few,TRBV4-2,TRBD2,TRBJ2-1,CASRPRLAGVDNEQFF,TGTGCCAGTAGGCCTCGACTAGCGGGAGTCGACAATGAGCAGTTCTTC
few,TRBV4-1,NA,TRBJ2-7,CASSQDRYEQYF,TGCGCCAGCAGCCAAGACAGATACGAGCAGTACTTC
once,TRBV7-9,TRBD2,TRBJ2-7,CASSLGGGSYEQYF,TGTGCCAGCAGCCTGGGCGGCGGGAGCTACGAGCAGTACTTC
NA,TRBV19,NA,TRBJ2-7,CASSLVGNTYEQYF,TGTGCCAGTAGCCTAGTAGGAAATACCTACGAGCAGTACTTC
NA,TRBV6-1,TRBD1,TRBJ1-6,CASSEPGGNSPLHF,TGTGCCAGCAGTGAGCCAGGGGGTAATTCACCCCTCCACTTT
NA,TRBV29-1,NA,TRBJ2-5,CSVGALRETQYF,TGCAGCGTGGGGGCCCTGAGGGAGACCCAGTACTTC
NA,TRBV10-3,TRBD1,TRBJ1-1,CAISDPDRGRAEAFF,TGTGCCATCAGTGACCCGGACAGGGGGCGTGCTGAAGCTTTCTTT
NA,TRBV5-1,TRBD2,TRBJ2-5,CASSPVASGLQYF,TGCGCCAGCAGCCCGGTGGCTAGCGGGTTACAGTACTTC
NA,TRBV2,TRBD2,TRBJ2-7,CASRLAEQYF,TGTGCCAGTCGACTAGCTGAGCAGTACTTC
NA,TRBV9,NA,TRBJ1-1,CASSVAEPGAEAFF,TGTGCCAGCAGCGTAGCCGAGCCGGGAGCCGAAGCTTTCTTT
few,TRBV5-1,NA,TRBJ1-1,CASSSSGNTEAFF,TGCGCCAGCAGCTCGTCCGGGAACACTGAAGCTTTCTTT
once,TRBV27,TRBD2,TRBJ2-1,CASREGTSISHNEQFF,TGTGCCAGCAGAGAGGGGACTAGCATTTCCCACAATGAGCAGTTCTTC
NA,TRBV12-5,TRBD2,TRBJ2-1,CASGLVLGSGGALSYNEQFF,TGTGCTAGTGGTTTGGTACTCGGTAGCGGGGGGGCGCTTTCTTACAATGAGCAGTTCTTC
NA,TRBV7-2,TRBD1,TRBJ2-2,CASLWDRTGSTGELFF,TGTGCCAGCCTATGGGACCGGACAGGGAGCACCGGGGAGCTGTTTTTT
NA,TRBV21-1,NA,TRBJ1-2,CASSKGGEDGYTF,TGTGCCAGCAGCAAAGGAGGGGAGGATGGCTACACCTTC
NA,TRBV27,TRBD1,TRBJ2-5,CASSRDRGVETQYF,TGTGCCAGCAGTAGGGACAGGGGAGTAGAGACCCAGTACTTC
few,TRBV4-3,TRBD1,TRBJ2-7,CASSQDLRTGKYEQYF,TGCGCCAGCAGCCAAGATCTTAGGACAGGGAAGTACGAGCAGTACTTC
NA,TRBV6-4,TRBD1,TRBJ2-2,CASSVQGVNTGELFF,TGTGCCAGCAGTGTGCAGGGGGTAAACACCGGGGAGCTGTTTTTT
once,TRBV7-9,TRBD1,TRBJ1-2,CASSKPGQGPYGYTF,TGTGCCAGCAGCAAACCGGGACAGGGGCCCTATGGCTACACCTTC
NA,TRBV5-4,NA,TRBJ2-5,CASSPSERIQETQYF,TGTGCCAGCAGTCCTAGCGAGAGGATCCAAGAGACCCAGTACTTC
NA,TRBV4-3,NA,TRBJ2-1,CASSQVSYEQFF,TGCGCCAGCAGCCAAGTTAGCTATGAGCAGTTCTTC
NA,TRBV2,TRBD2,TRBJ2-5,CASKAGLAVQETQYF,TGTGCCAGCAAAGCGGGACTAGCGGTACAAGAGACCCAGTACTTC
NA,TRBV7-2,TRBD1,TRBJ1-2,CASSFTPSQGGNYGYTF,TGTGCCAGCAGCTTCACACCCTCACAGGGGGGGAACTATGGCTACACCTTC